This T cell receptor (beta chain) was documented in a study of PD-1 blockade in classical Hodgkin lymphoma. Study in general: Patients received nivolumab 3 mg/kg intravenously every 2 weeks.

V was trimmed by 4 bases and J by 2 bases, leaving 11 bases between them. This CDR3 spans 14 amino acids. Germline V lookup: CDR1 SGHRS, CDR2 YFSETQ. Whole-study findings and limits: What drove the repertoire differences, possibly disease activity or prior therapy, has not been defined. As was reported, newly diagnosed patients showed lower baseline TCR diversity than healthy donors did. It was among complete responders that baseline diversity resembled that of newly diagnosed patients.

The repertoire was sequenced with immunoSEQ multiplex PCR; TCRdb's copy has only in-frame clones and lacks some. The table lists about 97,000 clones, approximately 80% of them singletons, with 12% in the top ten. Every patient had relapsed following autologous stem cell transplantation, and cohorts differed in brentuximab vedotin exposure. This clone was detected only once. The antigen is not known. This specimen includes other DNA sequences encoding the same CDR3. The TCR sequence derives from a human donor with classical Hodgkin lymphoma. The sequencing here drew on peripheral blood mononuclear cells (PBMCs), taken at baseline. This chain joins TRBV5-1 and TRBJ2-3, with D perhaps matching TRBD2 (5 bases). The CDR3 protein is CASSPGLPTDTQYF. CDR3 nucleotides: TGCGCCAGCAGCCCAGGACTCCCCACAGATACGCAGTATTTT. Filled out from reference TRBV5-1 and TRBJ2-3, the complete variable domain reads KAGVTQTPRYLIKTRGQQVTLSCSPISGHRSVSWYQQTPGQGLQFLFEYFSETQRNKGNFPGRFSGRQFSNSRSEMNVSTLELGDSALYLCASSPGLPTDTQYFGPGTRLTVL.